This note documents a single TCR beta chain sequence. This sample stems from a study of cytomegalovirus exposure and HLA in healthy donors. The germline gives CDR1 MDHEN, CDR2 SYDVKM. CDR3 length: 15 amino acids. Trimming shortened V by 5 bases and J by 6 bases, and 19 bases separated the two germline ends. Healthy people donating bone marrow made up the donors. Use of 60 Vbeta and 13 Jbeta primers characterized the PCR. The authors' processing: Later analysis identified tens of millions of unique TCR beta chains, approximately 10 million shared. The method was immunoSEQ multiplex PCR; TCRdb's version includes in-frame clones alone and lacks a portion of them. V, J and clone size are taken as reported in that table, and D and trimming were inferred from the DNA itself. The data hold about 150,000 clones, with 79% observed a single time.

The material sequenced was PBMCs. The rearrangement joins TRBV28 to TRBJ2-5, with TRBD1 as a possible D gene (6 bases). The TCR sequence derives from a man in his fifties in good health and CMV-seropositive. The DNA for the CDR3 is TGTGCCAGCAGTCCTCTGGGGACGCAGGGGAAGACCCAGTACTTC. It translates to CASSPLGTQGKTQYF.